The rows below give T cell receptor beta chains drawn from one sample of a study of blood T cell repertoires in COVID-19. This table comes from immunoSEQ multiplex PCR, and its TCRdb copy is limited to in-frame clones, with some not included. This sample has about 150,000 clones, with roughly 80% found just once. Sequencing was performed on peripheral blood. These receptors came from a man aged 55 to 69 who had recovered from COVID-19. CDR3s include the opening cysteine and the closing phenylalanine or tryptophan. The D gene is left open where the match is weak. Expanded clones are given a class, and other clones once, few, many or no size at all.

J,V,D,size,CDR3,DNA
TRBJ1-6,TRBV6-5,NA,NA,CAIQAPLSPLHF,TGTGCCATCCAGGCGCCCCTTTCACCCCTCCACTTT
TRBJ1-4,TRBV27,NA,many,CASSFSGFEKLFF,TGTGCCAGCAGTTTTTCAGGGTTTGAAAAACTGTTTTTT
TRBJ1-5,TRBV30,NA,NA,CAWSVQISNQPQHF,TGTGCCTGGAGTGTACAGATTAGCAATCAGCCCCAGCATTTT
TRBJ2-5,TRBV19,TRBD2,NA,CASSIQRGSQETQYF,TGTGCCAGTAGTATCCAGCGGGGCTCCCAAGAGACCCAGTACTTC
TRBJ2-1,TRBV11-3,NA,NA,CASSRRRSSYNEQFF,TGTGCCAGCAGCCGCCGGAGAAGCTCCTACAATGAGCAGTTCTTC
TRBJ1-2,TRBV28,TRBD1,few,CASSLSGGVGYTF,TGTGCCAGCAGTTTATCAGGGGGCGTAGGCTACACCTTC
TRBJ2-1,TRBV2,TRBD2,NA,CASRSGGSYNEQFF,TGTGCCAGCCGGTCGGGGGGCTCCTACAATGAGCAGTTCTTC
TRBJ1-5,TRBV6-6,TRBD1,few,CASLMEGAGHQPQHF,TGTGCCAGCCTTATGGAGGGGGCAGGCCATCAGCCCCAGCATTTT
TRBJ2-2,TRBV6-2/TRBV6-3,NA,NA,CASSYEQGAAGELFF,TGTGCCAGCAGTTACGAGCAGGGTGCTGCCGGGGAGCTGTTTTTT
TRBJ2-2,TRBV2,NA,few,CASSPRTVNTGELFF,TGTGCCAGCAGCCCGAGGACAGTGAACACCGGGGAGCTGTTTTTT
TRBJ1-2,TRBV12-3/TRBV12-4,NA,NA,CASRLGGGYGYTF,TGTGCCAGCAGGCTAGGGGGGGGGTATGGCTACACCTTC
TRBJ1-2,TRBV30,NA,NA,CAWSVQSNYGYTF,TGTGCCTGGAGTGTGCAGTCTAACTATGGCTACACCTTC
TRBJ2-7,TRBV6-2/TRBV6-3,TRBD1,NA,CASSDLTGRVYEQYF,TGTGCCAGCAGTGACCTGACAGGGCGGGTGTACGAGCAGTACTTC
TRBJ2-7,TRBV16,TRBD2,NA,CASSQNRGLGEQYF,TGTGCCAGCAGCCAAAACCGAGGACTAGGCGAGCAGTACTTC
TRBJ2-7,TRBV7-9,NA,NA,CASSPARTSYEQYF,TGTGCCAGCAGTCCCGCCCGGACATCCTACGAGCAGTACTTC
TRBJ2-1,TRBV20-1,TRBD2,NA,CSASRQTGGYKQFF,TGCAGTGCTAGTAGGCAGACGGGGGGTTATAAGCAGTTCTTC